This TCR beta chain was obtained from a study of T cells in Graves' hyperthyroidism and ophthalmopathy. The CDR3 contains 14 residues. Germline assignment: CDR1 LNHDA and CDR2 SQIVND (reference sequence). PBMCs stemmed from around 10 ml fresh peripheral blood. RNA transcripts served as the template for amplifying TCR beta CDR3 regions. TCR CDR3 regions were first amplified by RT-PCR with HTBI primers. TCRdb re-derived calls from the multiplex PCR reads in MiXCR, one entry per CDR3 protein. The sample lists a few hundred thousand distinct CDR3 sequences; approximately 14% were seen once. A word on this clonotype: One junction end disagrees with the germline gene, perhaps due to a read error.

The chain couples TRBV19 to TRBJ2-7; 8 nucleotides agree with TRBD1. This clonotype originated in a woman aged 25 to 39 with Graves' hyperthyroidism. The sample taken for sequencing was blood. The CDR3 DNA reads as TGTGCCAGTAGTGGAACAGGGGGATCCTACGAGCGGTACTTC. This translates into CASSGTGGSYERYF.